Listed below are T cell receptor beta chains from one sample, sequenced in a study of blood T cell repertoires in COVID-19. The repertoire was sequenced with immunoSEQ multiplex PCR; TCRdb's copy has only in-frame clones and lacks some. The sample contains 100,000 to 150,000 clones, roughly 84% of which appear only once. Sequencing was carried out using peripheral blood. The receptors shown here come from a woman aged 25 to 39 who had recovered from COVID-19. Each CDR3 is given with its conserved first and last residue. The order of the fields is J gene, V gene, clone size, D gene, CDR3 DNA, CDR3 protein. D genes are given only for firm matches. Clone size appears in some rows only: once, few, many, or a class for an expanded clone.

J gene: TRBJ2-1; V gene: TRBV11-2; clone size: NA; D gene: TRBD1; CDR3 DNA: TGTGCCAGCAGCTTGGGACAGCGACGAGAAGCGCAGTTCTTC; CDR3 protein: CASSLGQRREAQFF
J gene: TRBJ1-2; V gene: TRBV10-1; clone size: NA; D gene: NA; CDR3 DNA: TGCGCCAGCAGCGGTTTGGAGGGTGAAAACTATGGCTACACCTTC; CDR3 protein: CASSGLEGENYGYTF
J gene: TRBJ2-5; V gene: TRBV12-3/TRBV12-4; clone size: few; D gene: NA; CDR3 DNA: TGTGCCAGCAGTTTAGGACTCCGTGGGACCCAGTACTTC; CDR3 protein: CASSLGLRGTQYF
J gene: TRBJ2-7; V gene: TRBV2; clone size: NA; D gene: TRBD1; CDR3 DNA: TGTGCCAGCAGTGGACAGGGGACGTCCTACGAGCAGTACTTC; CDR3 protein: CASSGQGTSYEQYF
J gene: TRBJ1-1; V gene: TRBV29-1; clone size: NA; D gene: NA; CDR3 DNA: TGCAGCGTTGAACGGGCGGGGCTAGACACTGAAGCTTTCTTT; CDR3 protein: CSVERAGLDTEAFF
J gene: TRBJ1-1; V gene: TRBV13; clone size: NA; D gene: NA; CDR3 DNA: TGTGCCAGCAGCCCCAATCGGGACACTGAAGCTTTCTTT; CDR3 protein: CASSPNRDTEAFF
J gene: TRBJ1-5; V gene: TRBV19; clone size: NA; D gene: NA; CDR3 DNA: TGTGCCAGTAGGAGGCTGACCAATCAGCCCCAGCATTTT; CDR3 protein: CASRRLTNQPQHF
J gene: TRBJ2-5; V gene: TRBV2; clone size: once; D gene: NA; CDR3 DNA: TGTGCCAGCAGAGTCGGGGAGACCCAGTACTTC; CDR3 protein: CASRVGETQYF
J gene: TRBJ2-7; V gene: TRBV18; clone size: NA; D gene: NA; CDR3 DNA: TGTGCCAGCTCACCAGCAACAATCGAGCAGTACTTC; CDR3 protein: CASSPATIEQYF
J gene: TRBJ2-1; V gene: TRBV5-1; clone size: NA; D gene: TRBD1; CDR3 DNA: TGCGCCAGCAGCTTGGAAAGGGGGCAATACAATGAGCAGTTCTTC; CDR3 protein: CASSLERGQYNEQFF
J gene: TRBJ1-1; V gene: TRBV6-5; clone size: NA; D gene: NA; CDR3 DNA: TGTGCCAGCAGAAAAGGGGGGGCGTGGAACACTGAAGCTTTCTTT; CDR3 protein: CASRKGGAWNTEAFF
J gene: TRBJ2-2; V gene: TRBV6-5; clone size: NA; D gene: TRBD1; CDR3 DNA: TGTGCCAGCCGGGACAGGGGAACCGGGGAGCTGTTTTTT; CDR3 protein: CASRDRGTGELFF
J gene: TRBJ1-4; V gene: TRBV23-1; clone size: NA; D gene: TRBD1; CDR3 DNA: TGCGCCAGACAGGGACAGCTTAATGAAAAACTGTTTTTT; CDR3 protein: CARQGQLNEKLFF
J gene: TRBJ1-3; V gene: TRBV11-2; clone size: NA; D gene: NA; CDR3 DNA: TGTGCCAGCAGCTTAAGGGTAGATGCGGGAGCTGGAAACACCATATATTTT; CDR3 protein: CASSLRVDAGAGNTIYF
J gene: TRBJ2-2; V gene: TRBV6-5; clone size: once; D gene: TRBD1; CDR3 DNA: TGTGCCAGTTACAGGGGCACGAACACCGGGGAGCTGTTTTTT; CDR3 protein: CASYRGTNTGELFF
J gene: TRBJ2-1; V gene: TRBV23-1; clone size: medium-sized; D gene: TRBD1; CDR3 DNA: TGCGCCAGCAGTTCTAAACAGGGGGCCCTCCCGTACAATGAGCAGTTCTTC; CDR3 protein: CASSSKQGALPYNEQFF
J gene: TRBJ1-1; V gene: TRBV5-1; clone size: NA; D gene: NA; CDR3 DNA: TGCGCCAGCAGCTTGGGACATGGAGGCACTGAAGCTTTCTTT; CDR3 protein: CASSLGHGGTEAFF
J gene: TRBJ2-6; V gene: TRBV27; clone size: NA; D gene: NA; CDR3 DNA: TGTGCCAGCAGTCTACATACTAGCCCTGGGGCCAACGTCCTGACTTTC; CDR3 protein: CASSLHTSPGANVLTF
J gene: TRBJ1-5; V gene: TRBV6-5; clone size: NA; D gene: NA; CDR3 DNA: TGTGCCAGCAGTTACGACAGGAACAGCAATCAGCCCCAGCATTTT; CDR3 protein: CASSYDRNSNQPQHF
J gene: TRBJ2-3; V gene: TRBV5-1; clone size: NA; D gene: NA; CDR3 DNA: TGCGCCAGCAGCTTGGTTGGAGGTTACACAGATACGCAGTATTTT; CDR3 protein: CASSLVGGYTDTQYF
J gene: TRBJ1-1; V gene: TRBV19; clone size: NA; D gene: NA; CDR3 DNA: TGTGCCAGTATTATAGGACACGCCGGCACTGAAGCTTTCTTT; CDR3 protein: CASIIGHAGTEAFF
J gene: TRBJ1-5; V gene: TRBV9; clone size: few; D gene: NA; CDR3 DNA: TGTGCCAGCAGCGTAGGGGCTGGGTTGGGCAATCAGCCCCAGCATTTT; CDR3 protein: CASSVGAGLGNQPQHF
J gene: TRBJ1-6; V gene: TRBV14; clone size: NA; D gene: TRBD1; CDR3 DNA: TGTGCCAGCAGCCAAGGGGACAGGGGATTGGGTTCACCCCTCCACTTT; CDR3 protein: CASSQGDRGLGSPLHF
J gene: TRBJ1-2; V gene: TRBV21-1; clone size: NA; D gene: NA; CDR3 DNA: TGTGCCAGCAGCAATATTCCCGGGAACTATGGCTACACCTTC; CDR3 protein: CASSNIPGNYGYTF
J gene: TRBJ2-7; V gene: TRBV11-1; clone size: NA; D gene: NA; CDR3 DNA: TGTGCCAGCAGCTACCTGGGGGGTTATTCCTACGAGCAGTACTTC; CDR3 protein: CASSYLGGYSYEQYF
J gene: TRBJ1-2; V gene: TRBV27; clone size: NA; D gene: NA; CDR3 DNA: TGTGCCAGCAGTATAACAGGCTCGGTTACTCTTCGATTC; CDR3 protein: CASSITGSVTLRF
J gene: TRBJ2-7; V gene: TRBV27; clone size: NA; D gene: NA; CDR3 DNA: TGTGCCAGCCACAGGGGGAGGGGCGCATACGAGCAGTACTTC; CDR3 protein: CASHRGRGAYEQYF
J gene: TRBJ2-5; V gene: TRBV6-1; clone size: NA; D gene: NA; CDR3 DNA: TGTGCCAGCAGTCAGGACTTTCCGGCCCAGTACTTC; CDR3 protein: CASSQDFPAQYF
J gene: TRBJ1-2; V gene: TRBV18; clone size: NA; D gene: TRBD1; CDR3 DNA: TGTGCCAGCTCCGGACAGGAGGCTTATGGCTACACCTTC; CDR3 protein: CASSGQEAYGYTF
J gene: TRBJ2-5; V gene: TRBV5-6; clone size: NA; D gene: NA; CDR3 DNA: TGTGCCAGCAGCTTGGAGCTGATCCAAGAGACCCAGTACTTC; CDR3 protein: CASSLELIQETQYF
J gene: TRBJ1-3; V gene: TRBV6-5; clone size: NA; D gene: NA; CDR3 DNA: TGTGCCAGCAGAGCCGGGGGGGATAGAAACACCATATATTTT; CDR3 protein: CASRAGGDRNTIYF
J gene: TRBJ2-1; V gene: TRBV7-3; clone size: NA; D gene: TRBD1; CDR3 DNA: TGTGCCAGCAGCCTGGGACAGGGTGTCAATGAGCAGTTCTTC; CDR3 protein: CASSLGQGVNEQFF
J gene: TRBJ2-3; V gene: TRBV19; clone size: NA; D gene: NA; CDR3 DNA: TGTGCCAGTAGTCGCCTTCCGGGGGGCACAGATACGCAGTATTTT; CDR3 protein: CASSRLPGGTDTQYF
J gene: TRBJ2-3; V gene: TRBV5-6; clone size: NA; D gene: TRBD2; CDR3 DNA: TGTGCCAGCATGATTAGCGGGAGGGCCCCAGATACGCAGTATTTT; CDR3 protein: CASMISGRAPDTQYF
J gene: TRBJ1-2; V gene: TRBV5-6; clone size: NA; D gene: NA; CDR3 DNA: TGTGCCAGCCGGGAGGAGGTGTGGGGGGCAGGCTATGGCTACACCTTC; CDR3 protein: CASREEVWGAGYGYTF
J gene: TRBJ2-1; V gene: TRBV21-1; clone size: NA; D gene: NA; CDR3 DNA: TGTGCCAGCAGCAAGTTTTCCCCCGGAAGGGGTGAGCAGTTCTTC; CDR3 protein: CASSKFSPGRGEQFF
J gene: TRBJ2-3; V gene: TRBV4-1; clone size: NA; D gene: TRBD2; CDR3 DNA: TGCGCCAGCAGCCAGGGGACTAGCGGTTCAGATACGCAGTATTTT; CDR3 protein: CASSQGTSGSDTQYF
J gene: TRBJ1-2; V gene: TRBV5-1; clone size: NA; D gene: TRBD1; CDR3 DNA: TGCGCCAGCACGTCCGCGGGACAGGGGCTGAAAGGCTATGGCTACACCTTC; CDR3 protein: CASTSAGQGLKGYGYTF
J gene: TRBJ2-5; V gene: TRBV9; clone size: NA; D gene: NA; CDR3 DNA: TGTGCCAGCAGCCCGCGGGTGGGAGAGACCCAGTACTTC; CDR3 protein: CASSPRVGETQYF
J gene: TRBJ1-3; V gene: TRBV15; clone size: NA; D gene: NA; CDR3 DNA: TGTGCCACCAGCAGAGATCCGGGGTTCGGAAACACCATATATTTT; CDR3 protein: CATSRDPGFGNTIYF
J gene: TRBJ1-2; V gene: TRBV5-1; clone size: NA; D gene: NA; CDR3 DNA: TGCGCCAGCAGCCCCGTCGGGGGGGATAACTATGGCTACACCTTC; CDR3 protein: CASSPVGGDNYGYTF
J gene: TRBJ2-7; V gene: TRBV5-6; clone size: NA; D gene: TRBD1; CDR3 DNA: TGTGCCACCTCCGGGACAGACTTATACGAGCAGTACTTC; CDR3 protein: CATSGTDLYEQYF
J gene: TRBJ2-3; V gene: TRBV7-3; clone size: NA; D gene: TRBD1; CDR3 DNA: TGTGCCAGCAGTCCCGGACAGGCAACAGATACGCAGTATTTT; CDR3 protein: CASSPGQATDTQYF
J gene: TRBJ2-5; V gene: TRBV2; clone size: NA; D gene: NA; CDR3 DNA: TGTGCCAGCATGCCCAGTAGGGGTGGGGAGACCCAGTACTTC; CDR3 protein: CASMPSRGGETQYF
J gene: TRBJ1-3; V gene: TRBV29-1; clone size: NA; D gene: TRBD1; CDR3 DNA: TGCAGCGTTGGGACAGGGGCTGGAAACACCATATATTTT; CDR3 protein: CSVGTGAGNTIYF
J gene: TRBJ2-5; V gene: TRBV7-9; clone size: NA; D gene: TRBD2; CDR3 DNA: TGTGCCAGTACGACTGGCGGGAGGGCCAGAGAGACCCAGTACTTC; CDR3 protein: CASTTGGRARETQYF
J gene: TRBJ1-2; V gene: TRBV29-1; clone size: once; D gene: TRBD1; CDR3 DNA: TGCAGCGGGAAAACAGGGGAAATTGGCTACACCTTC; CDR3 protein: CSGKTGEIGYTF
J gene: TRBJ2-1; V gene: TRBV4-2; clone size: NA; D gene: TRBD2; CDR3 DNA: TGTGCCAGCAGCCAAGGTAGCGGGAGGGAGTACAATGAGCAGTTCTTC; CDR3 protein: CASSQGSGREYNEQFF
J gene: TRBJ1-5; V gene: TRBV2; clone size: NA; D gene: NA; CDR3 DNA: TGTGCCAGCAGTGAAGCGCTTCACAGTAATCAGCCCCAGCATTTT; CDR3 protein: CASSEALHSNQPQHF
J gene: TRBJ1-4; V gene: TRBV11-2; clone size: NA; D gene: NA; CDR3 DNA: TGTGCCAGCAGCTTAGAGGGAAAGAAGGGGGAAAAACTGTTTTTT; CDR3 protein: CASSLEGKKGEKLFF
J gene: TRBJ2-4; V gene: TRBV7-9; clone size: NA; D gene: TRBD1; CDR3 DNA: TGTGCCAGCAGCCCCCCCTGGAAGGGGGCTTCCAAAAACATTCAGTACTTC; CDR3 protein: CASSPPWKGASKNIQYF
J gene: TRBJ2-3; V gene: TRBV2; clone size: NA; D gene: TRBD1; CDR3 DNA: TGTGCCAGCAGTTTAGGAGGGACAGGAGGGAGCACAGATACGCAGTATTTT; CDR3 protein: CASSLGGTGGSTDTQYF
J gene: TRBJ1-6; V gene: TRBV3-1/TRBV3-2; clone size: NA; D gene: NA; CDR3 DNA: TGTGCCAGCAGCCAATTTGGGGAAAGGGGTCCCCTCCACTTT; CDR3 protein: CASSQFGERGPLHF
J gene: TRBJ1-3; V gene: TRBV13; clone size: NA; D gene: NA; CDR3 DNA: TGTGCCAGCAGCTATACGGACTCCAACTCTGGAAACACCATATATTTT; CDR3 protein: CASSYTDSNSGNTIYF
J gene: TRBJ2-1; V gene: TRBV7-3; clone size: NA; D gene: TRBD2; CDR3 DNA: TGTGCCAGCAGCTTAACCCCGGGACTAGCGTCGAATGAGCAGTTCTTC; CDR3 protein: CASSLTPGLASNEQFF
J gene: TRBJ1-6; V gene: TRBV4-2; clone size: NA; D gene: TRBD1; CDR3 DNA: TGTGCCAGCAGCCAAAAGACAGGGATTAATTCACCCCTCCACTTT; CDR3 protein: CASSQKTGINSPLHF
J gene: TRBJ2-2; V gene: TRBV3-1/TRBV3-2; clone size: NA; D gene: NA; CDR3 DNA: TGTGCCAGCAGCCAAGTTCAAGGGGGTGGTGGGGAGCTGTTTTTT; CDR3 protein: CASSQVQGGGGELFF
J gene: TRBJ2-7; V gene: TRBV9; clone size: many; D gene: TRBD1; CDR3 DNA: TGTGCCAGCAGCGTAGAGGGGGACAGGGTATCCGAGCAGTACTTC; CDR3 protein: CASSVEGDRVSEQYF
J gene: TRBJ1-2; V gene: TRBV18; clone size: NA; D gene: NA; CDR3 DNA: TGTGCCAGCTCACCACCGTCGTCAGGGAATGGCTACACCTTC; CDR3 protein: CASSPPSSGNGYTF